This T cell receptor (beta chain) derives from a study of T-cell reconstitution after alpha-beta-depleted transplantation in children. Whole-study findings and limits: Alpha-beta T cells about two months after transplant reportedly derived from several hundred expanded graft clones.

The CDR3 has 13 amino acids. V was pared by 8 bases and J by 2 bases, with 13 bases between. This clonotype was counted many times. Its antigen is unknown. Preparation of the TCRbeta library involved a method that used unique molecular identifiers. MiXCR, run by TCRdb on the PCR reads, gives a single entry per CDR3 protein. Altogether 670,000 or so distinct CDR3 sequences are present, about 12% being singletons, with the ten largest covering about 0.77%. The starting material was PBMCs, obtained before TCRalphabeta/CD19-depleted stem cell transplant. The chain employs TRBV12-3 or TRBV12-4 and TRBJ2-7; D tentatively reads TRBD1 or TRBD2 (5 bases each). The TCR comes from a girl under 10 years old with congenital amegakaryocytic thrombocytopenia, due to receive a stem cell transplant. CDR3 amino acids: CASRLTGAYEQYF. As DNA, the CDR3 is TGTGCCAGCCGACTAACAGGAGCCTACGAGCAGTACTTC.